The entry below describes one T cell receptor (beta chain). The sample comes from a study of T cell changes during pregnancy in multiple sclerosis. V lost 6 bases, J lost 7 bases, and 6 bases stayed unmatched. Germline V gene lookup returns CDR1 SQVTM and CDR2 ANQGSEA. This CDR3 spans 11 amino acids. The method was immunoSEQ multiplex PCR; TCRdb's version includes in-frame clones alone and lacks a portion of them. The top ten hold around 12% of the sample, which has around 34,000 clones, about nine tenths seen once. This TCR came from a female donor with multiple sclerosis, enrolled in a pregnancy study. The chain employs TRBV29-1 and TRBJ2-7, with 7 bases aligning to TRBD1. The starting material was CD8+ T cells from peripheral blood mononuclear cells, obtained in the first trimester of pregnancy. DNA of the CDR3: TGCAGCGTGGATACAGGGGAGGAGCAGTACTTC. It is translated as CSVDTGEEQYF.